One and the same sample provided the 27 T cell receptor beta chains below, sequenced in a study of regulatory T cells in long-lasting Graves disease. Relying on iRepertoire HTBI primers and Arm-PCR of CDR3 regions, the team built TCR beta libraries. TCRdb redid the calling of the multiplex PCR reads with MiXCR, one entry per CDR3 protein. The data contain about 470,000 distinct CDR3 sequences, under 15% of them seen just once; the ten biggest clones take up roughly 17%. Time point reported: newly diagnosed GD, antithyroid drugs for less than 3 months. The TCR library was prepared using RNA isolated from PBMCs. These same data were also listed under a study on T cells in Graves' hyperthyroidism and ophthalmopathy.

The source material was peripheral blood mononuclear cells (PBMCs), sampled at new diagnosis, from a patient treated with antithyroid drugs. These receptors were obtained from a woman younger than 45 with Graves disease.

In its sample, this clonotype was seen once. This may be a read error, as it is one base from a much larger clone. V gene TRBV7-3 combines with J gene TRBJ2-1, with TRBD2 matching 11 bases. V was pared by 5 bases and J by 4 bases, with 7 bases of the junction left unmatched. The CDR3 sequence is 16 residues long. Germline CDR1 SGHTA, CDR2 FQGTGA. This CDR3 reads CASSPSGTSGYNEQFF. The CDR3 coding sequence is TGTGCCAGCAGCCCGTCGGGGACTAGCGGATACAATGAGCAGTTCTTC.

CDR3 region: CASSSRLAWEQYF. The DNA for the CDR3 is TGTGCCAGCAGTTCCCGACTAGCTTGGGAGCAGTACTTC. The chain links TRBV12-3 or TRBV12-4 to TRBJ2-7, with TRBD2 identical over 7 bases. CDR3 size: 13 residues. Losses at the gene ends were 4 bases for V and 7 bases for J; bases not matched to a gene: 7.

V usage is TRBV27 and J usage is TRBJ2-3; D is tentatively TRBD1 or TRBD2 (5 bases each). Trimming pared 1 base from V and 0 bases from J, leaving 20 bases between. Germline CDR1 and CDR2: MNHEY and SMNVEV (reference sequence). This CDR3 has 19 amino acids. The CDR3 nucleotides are TGTGCCAGCAGTTTATTTTGGGGGATTGACAATGCTAGCACAGATACGCAGTATTTT. Protein product: CASSLFWGIDNASTDTQYF.

The V and J genes are TRBV19 and TRBJ2-1, with 9 nucleotides matching TRBD2. The CDR3 loop spans 19 amino acids. Germline V gene sequence: CDR1 LNHDA, CDR2 SQIVND (reference sequence). The ends lost 10 bases at V and 2 bases at J; junction bases unmatched: 21. As DNA, the CDR3 is TGTGCCACCAACCGACGGGCTAGCGGGGTGGGTGGGACCTACAATGAGCAGTTCTTC. Its translation is CATNRRASGVGGTYNEQFF.

This chain links TRBV6-5 with TRBJ2-5, with unresolved D. V lost 3 bases and J lost 5, with 13 bases in between. Germline loops: CDR1 MNHEY, CDR2 SVGAGI. The CDR3 is made up of 14 amino acids. Here the CDR3 reads CASSYMAQKETQYF. The CDR3 DNA is TGTGCCAGCAGTTATATGGCCCAGAAGGAGACCCAGTACTTC.

Comment on this clonotype: The germline gene is not matched at one end of the junction; a read error may be the cause. The rearrangement links TRBV3-1 to TRBJ1-4; 8 nucleotides align to TRBD1. Germline V gene data show CDR1 as LGHDT and CDR2 as YNNKEL (reference sequence). The CDR3 sequence is 21 residues long. CDR3 amino acids: CASSQDLTGEDTGRNNEKLFF. In DNA, the CDR3 is TGTGCCAGCAGTCAAGACCTGACAGGGGAGGATACCGGAAGGAATAATGAAAAACTGTTTTTT.

This clonotype has a count of ten or more. The V gene is TRBV14, the J gene TRBJ2-2; D possibly uses TRBD1 or TRBD2 (5 bases each). The V and J ends lost 0 bases and 0 bases respectively, with 8 bases between them. The CDR3 runs 16 residues. CDR1 is SGHDN, CDR2 FVKESK, per germline. The CDR3 is CASSQEKGPNTGELFF. The CDR3 DNA follows: TGTGCCAGCAGCCAAGAGAAGGGACCGAACACCGGGGAGCTGTTTTTT.

This clonotype was counted many times. The chain links TRBV12-3 or TRBV12-4 to TRBJ1-1, with D perhaps TRBD1 (5 bases). CDR3 length: 17 amino acids. V lost 6 bases, J lost 1 base, and 21 bases lay in between. CDR3 bases: TGTGCCAGCAGACCCCCGGGGGGGACCGAAAGGAACACTGAAGCTTTCTTT. It specifies CASRPPGGTERNTEAFF.

The chain couples TRBV10-2 to TRBJ1-2; D is ambiguous. The germline V gene has CDR1 WSHSY and CDR2 SAAADI. V was shortened by 6 bases and J by 5 bases, with 16 bases between the two germline ends. The CDR3 is 14 residues long. CDR3 coding DNA: TGCGCCAGCAGGGCCCCCGGTGGCTTATATGGCTACACCTTC. Translating it yields CASRAPGGLYGYTF.

Many counts were recorded for this clonotype. The rearrangement uses TRBV3-1 and TRBJ2-1, with unresolved D. This CDR3 contains 10 residues. The V gene lost 9 bases and the J gene lost 9 bases, with 9 bases spanning the gap. The germline CDR1 and CDR2 sequences are LGHDT and YNNKEL (reference sequence). This chain's CDR3 is CASGNFEQFF. CDR3 nucleotide sequence: TGTGCCAGTGGGAATTTTGAGCAGTTCTTC.

The genes are TRBV24-1 and TRBJ1-1; TRBD1 might be the D (5 bases). The V gene's germline CDR1 is KGHDR and CDR2 SFDVKD. Trimming shortened V by 5 bases and J by 1 base, and 10 bases separated the two germline ends. CDR3 size: 14 residues. Written as DNA, the CDR3 is TGTGCCACCAGTGGGGGGTCGACGAACACTGAAGCTTTCTTT. The encoded protein is CATSGGSTNTEAFF.

V gene TRBV19 combines with J gene TRBJ2-1; 11 bases map to TRBD2. This CDR3 is built from 15 residues. Trimming cost V 5 bases and J 8 bases; bases outside gene matches: 8. Germline V gene data show CDR1 as LNHDA and CDR2 as SQIVND (reference sequence). The CDR3 DNA follows: TGTGCCAGTAGTTCCATTAGCGGGAGGGCCGATGAGCAGTTCTTC. Protein: CASSSISGRADEQFF. Using reference TRBV19 and TRBJ2-1 for the parts outside the CDR3, the full variable domain is DGGITQSPKYLFRKEGQNVTLSCEQNLNHDAMYWYRQDPGQGLRLIYYSQIVNDFQKGDIAEGYSVSREKKESFPLTVTSAQKNPTAFYLCASSSISGRADEQFFGPGTRLTVL.

This clonotype was seen many times. The rearrangement joins TRBV2 to TRBJ2-2; possibly TRBD2 for D (6 bases). This CDR3 has 15 residues. With 0 bases removed from V and 3 bases from J, the gap between germline ends came to 8 bases. In germline, CDR1 is SNHLY, CDR2 FYNNEI. This CDR3 is CASSEAPGDTGELFF. DNA of the CDR3: TGTGCCAGCAGTGAAGCGCCGGGAGACACCGGGGAGCTGTTTTTT.

The rearrangement uses TRBV5-5 and TRBJ2-7; 7 bases line up with TRBD1. This CDR3 region has 15 residues. CDR1 and CDR2 from the germline V gene are SGHKS and YYEKEE (reference sequence). V was clipped by 3 bases and J by 2 bases; unmatched bases: 8. This chain's CDR3 is CASSSRATGTYEQYF. CDR3 nucleotides: TGTGCCAGCAGCTCACGAGCGACAGGGACCTACGAGCAGTACTTC. The full variable domain, rest sourced from reference TRBV5-5 and TRBJ2-7, is DAGVTQSPTHLIKTRGQQVTLRCSPISGHKSVSWYQQVLGQGPQFIFQYYEKEERGRGNFPDRFSARQFPNYSSELNVNALLLGDSALYLCASSSRATGTYEQYFGPGTRLTVT.

This chain joins TRBV5-6 and TRBJ2-6; D is possibly TRBD1 (5 bases). This CDR3 spans 16 amino acids. Per the germline V gene, CDR1 is SGHDT and CDR2 is YYEEEE. V gave up 4 bases and J gave up 0 bases, with 11 bases separating them. DNA for the CDR3: TGTGCCAGCAGCAGGACATCCTTCTCTGGGGCCAACGTCCTGACTTTC. The encoded protein is CASSRTSFSGANVLTF.

The sample holds many counts of this clonotype. The genes are TRBV3-1 and TRBJ2-1; a possible D gene is TRBD2 (7 bases). V was cut by 0 bases and J by 4 bases, with 13 bases left in between. This CDR3 contains 16 residues. Germline CDR1 reads LGHDT; CDR2 reads YNNKEL (reference sequence). As DNA, the CDR3 is TGTGCCAGCAGCCAAGATTCCGGGGGGCGTTACAATGAGCAGTTCTTC. Protein sequence: CASSQDSGGRYNEQFF.

At least ten counts were recorded for this clonotype. The chain recombines TRBV10-2 with TRBJ2-2, with TRBD2 matching 8 bases. The CDR3 is 15 residues long. Germline CDR1 is WSHSY and CDR2 is SAAADI. J lost 2 bases, V lost 7 bases, and 6 bases had no gene match. The CDR3: CASIPAGANTGELFF. The DNA for the CDR3 is TGCGCCAGCATCCCAGCGGGAGCAAACACCGGGGAGCTGTTTTTT.

This clonotype was seen many times. This chain links TRBV7-8 with TRBJ2-3; 8 positions agree with TRBD2. CDR1 and CDR2 (germline): SGHVS, FQNEAQ. Unmatched junction bases numbered 6, after V lost 1 base and J lost 0 bases. CDR3 length equals 17 residues. CDR3 residues: CASSLEISGISTDTQYF. The CDR3 bases are TGTGCCAGCAGCTTAGAGATTAGCGGGATAAGCACAGATACGCAGTATTTT.

This clonotype was recorded at least ten times. The chain joins TRBV30 to TRBJ1-5, with D tentatively TRBD1 (6 bases). Trimming left V 2 bases short and J 8 bases short, with 13 bases between. The CDR3 consists of 13 residues. Germline CDR1 GTSNPN, CDR2 SVGIG (reference sequence). The CDR3 DNA reads TGTGCCTGGAGTATGACAGGCACGGAGCCCCAGCATTTT. It codes for CAWSMTGTEPQHF.

This clonotype was detected ten times or more. Here the CDR3 reads CAISYSEAYNEQFF. CDR3 coding DNA: TGTGCCATCAGTTACAGCGAAGCCTACAATGAGCAGTTCTTC. The chain carries TRBV10-3 and TRBJ2-1; D ambiguous. This CDR3 is 14 amino acids long. Germline V lookup: CDR1 ENHRY, CDR2 SYGVKD. The V end lost 5 bases, the J end lost 2 bases, and 10 bases lay between the germline ends.

This clonotype was seen only a few times. A read error may explain this, as a much larger clone is one base away. This rearrangement joins TRBV11-2 to TRBJ2-1; D ambiguous. Germline CDR1 reads SGHAT; CDR2 reads FQNNGV. CDR3 size: 13 residues. CDR3 sequence reads: CASSLGRYNERFF. CDR3 DNA sequence: TGTGCCAGCAGCTTAGGACGATACAATGAGCGGTTCTTC. The full variable domain, in which reference TRBV11-2 and TRBJ2-1 provide the parts outside the CDR3, is EAGVAQSPRYKIIEKRQSVAFWCNPISGHATLYWYQQILGQGPKLLIQFQNNGVVDDSQLPKDRFSAERLKGVDSTLKIQPAKLEDSAVYLCASSLGRYNERFFGPGTRLTVL.

This clonotype was seen a handful of times. This CDR3 reads CASSRETVGYTF. In nucleotides, the CDR3 is TGTGCCAGTAGTAGAGAGACAGTCGGCTACACCTTC. V usage is TRBV19 and J usage is TRBJ1-2; D may be TRBD1 (5 bases). The CDR3 is made up of 12 amino acids. V was cut by 4 bases and J by 8 bases, with 11 bases left in between. Looked up from germline, CDR1 is LNHDA and CDR2 is SQIVND (reference sequence). Together with reference TRBV19 and TRBJ1-2, the CDR3 gives the full variable domain: DGGITQSPKYLFRKEGQNVTLSCEQNLNHDAMYWYRQDPGQGLRLIYYSQIVNDFQKGDIAEGYSVSREKKESFPLTVTSAQKNPTAFYLCASSRETVGYTFGSGTRLTVV.

This clonotype was detected only a few times. The chain carries TRBV19 and TRBJ2-5; 9 nucleotides match TRBD2. This CDR3 has 18 amino acids. The germline CDR1 and CDR2 sequences are LNHDA and SQIVND (reference sequence). V shed 4 bases, J shed 11 bases, and the junction held 23 bases outside the gene matches. CDR3 protein: CASSTELAGSKIYNEQYF. Written as DNA, the CDR3 is TGTGCCAGTAGTACAGAGCTAGCGGGAAGTAAAATCTACAATGAGCAGTACTTC.

This clonotype came up many times. This chain connects TRBV12-3 or TRBV12-4 to TRBJ2-7; perhaps TRBD1 as D (5 bases). This CDR3 has 12 amino acids. V lost 5 bases and J lost 9, with 14 bases in between. The CDR3 loop reads CASSPQGLGQYF. The CDR3 DNA reads as TGTGCCAGCAGTCCTCAGGGCCTCGGGCAGTACTTC.

For the CDR3, the DNA is TGTGCCACCCCCGACCATAGGGCCATATATTTT. This encodes CATPDHRAIYF. The rearrangement uses TRBV6-1 and TRBJ1-3; D is ambiguous. Deletions cut 10 bases from V and 11 bases from J, with 15 bases between. Germline-derived CDR1 and CDR2 are MNHNS and SASEGT. The CDR3 contains 11 residues.

About this clonotype itself: One end of the junction varies from germline; a read error may be responsible. This chain joins TRBV27 and TRBJ2-1; no clear D gene. The CDR3 is made up of 15 amino acids. Looked up from germline, CDR1 is MNHEY and CDR2 is SMNVEV (reference sequence). CDR3 loop: CASSGAFSSYNEQFF. The CDR3 bases are TGTGCCAGCAGCGGAGCGTTCAGCTCCTACAACGAGCAGTTCTTC.

This clonotype was seen repeatedly, ten times or more. The V call is TRBV27, the J call TRBJ2-1, with 16 positions matching TRBD2. CDR3 size: 18 residues. Looked up from germline, CDR1 is MNHEY and CDR2 is SMNVEV (reference sequence). V was pared by 5 bases and J by 10 bases, with 14 bases of the junction left unmatched. Here the CDR3 reads CASSPGLAGGGTPLEQFF. The CDR3 DNA follows: TGTGCCAGCAGTCCGGGACTAGCGGGAGGGGGGACCCCTCTAGAGCAGTTCTTC.